What follows describes a single TCR beta chain. The data were obtained in a study of blood T cell repertoires in COVID-19. Across the study: COVID-19 samples collected from the United States, Italy and Spain covered acute and convalescent phases. PBMCs, B-cell-depleted T cells, or T cells provided the cDNA or gDNA that made up the material.

Authors' methods: Estimation of nucleated cell counts was performed using reference gene primer amplification. The protocol was immunoSEQ multiplex PCR, while the TCRdb copy is restricted to in-frame clones and leaves out a portion. V and J calls and clone size come straight from that table; D and trimming were deduced from the DNA. The sample lists tens of thousands of clones; about nine tenths were seen once. CDR1 and CDR2 from the germline V gene are SNHLY and FYNNEI. This CDR3 is built from 17 residues. The V end lost 2 bases, the J end lost 0 bases, and 17 bases lay between the germline ends. This sequence was found in a woman in her seventies with acute or convalescent COVID-19. The sample taken for sequencing was peripheral blood. The chain links TRBV2 to TRBJ2-7; a possible D gene is TRBD2 (6 bases). The CDR3 here is CASSEREAGVFSYEQYF. CDR3 nucleotide sequence: TGTGCCAGCAGTGAAAGGGAGGCAGGAGTATTCTCCTACGAGCAGTACTTC.